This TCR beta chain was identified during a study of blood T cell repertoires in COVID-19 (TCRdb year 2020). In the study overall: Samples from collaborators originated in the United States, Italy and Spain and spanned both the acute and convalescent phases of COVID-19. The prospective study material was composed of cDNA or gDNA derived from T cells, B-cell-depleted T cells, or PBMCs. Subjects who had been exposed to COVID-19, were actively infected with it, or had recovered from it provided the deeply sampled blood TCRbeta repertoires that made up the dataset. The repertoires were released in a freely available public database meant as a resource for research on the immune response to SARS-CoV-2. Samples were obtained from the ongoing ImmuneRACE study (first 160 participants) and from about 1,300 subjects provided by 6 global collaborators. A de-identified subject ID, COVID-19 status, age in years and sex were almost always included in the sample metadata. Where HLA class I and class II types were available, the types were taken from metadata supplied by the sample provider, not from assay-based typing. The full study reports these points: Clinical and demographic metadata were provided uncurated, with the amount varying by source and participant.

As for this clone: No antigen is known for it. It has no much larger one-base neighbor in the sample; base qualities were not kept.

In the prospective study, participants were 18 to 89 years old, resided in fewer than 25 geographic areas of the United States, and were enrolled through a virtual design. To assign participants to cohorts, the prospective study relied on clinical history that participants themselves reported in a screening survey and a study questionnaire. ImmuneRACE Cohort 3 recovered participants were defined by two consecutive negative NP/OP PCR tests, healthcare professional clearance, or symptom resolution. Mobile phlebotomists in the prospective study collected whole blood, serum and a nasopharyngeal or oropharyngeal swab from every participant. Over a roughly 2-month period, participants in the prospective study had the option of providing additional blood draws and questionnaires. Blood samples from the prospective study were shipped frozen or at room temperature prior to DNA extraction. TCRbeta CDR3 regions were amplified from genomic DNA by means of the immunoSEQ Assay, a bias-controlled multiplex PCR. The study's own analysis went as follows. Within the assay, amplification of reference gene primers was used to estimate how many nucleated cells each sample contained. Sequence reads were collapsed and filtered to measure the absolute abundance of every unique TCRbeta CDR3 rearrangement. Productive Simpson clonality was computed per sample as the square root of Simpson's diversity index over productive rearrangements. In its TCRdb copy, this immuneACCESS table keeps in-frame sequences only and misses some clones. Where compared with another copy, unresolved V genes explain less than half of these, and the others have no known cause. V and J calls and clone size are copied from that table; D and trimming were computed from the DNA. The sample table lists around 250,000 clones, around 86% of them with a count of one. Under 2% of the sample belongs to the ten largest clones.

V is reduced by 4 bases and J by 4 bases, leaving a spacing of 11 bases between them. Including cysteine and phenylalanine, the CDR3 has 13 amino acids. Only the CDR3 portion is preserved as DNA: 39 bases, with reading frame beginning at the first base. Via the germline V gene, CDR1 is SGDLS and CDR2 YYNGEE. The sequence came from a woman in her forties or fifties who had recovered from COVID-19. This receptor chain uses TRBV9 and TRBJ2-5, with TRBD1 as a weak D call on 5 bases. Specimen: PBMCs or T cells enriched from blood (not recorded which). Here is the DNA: TGTGCCAGCAGCTTTAGGGGTTCAGAGACCCAGTACTTC. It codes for CASSFRGSETQYF.